This TCR beta chain was obtained from a study of blood T cells in healthy people across ages. Germline V lookup: CDR1 SQVTM, CDR2 ANQGSEA. The CDR3 runs 14 residues. The V end was cut by 5 bases, the J end by 1 base, with 11 bases between. A J-beta primer mix and a sample-barcoded 5' primer were used in a second PCR of about 7 to 12 cycles. TCRdb fed the 5' RACE reads into MiXCR, producing one record per CDR3 protein. The sample lists around 1.5 million distinct CDR3 sequences; around 59% were seen once. This sequence joins TRBV29-1 and TRBJ2-2; D unresolved. Sample: blood. This receptor was taken from a man in his late teens or twenties in good health. CDR3 in DNA: TGCAGCGTTCCCAGGACCGAGAACACCGGGGAGCTGTTTTTT. It encodes CSVPRTENTGELFF.